This T cell receptor beta chain was observed in a study of CD8+CD57+ T cells in acquired aplastic anemia. About the research overall: The mean DNA yield obtained from sorted CD4+ and CD8+ cells came to 3 to 4 ug. Healthy-donor CD4+ cells averaged about 9.8 million reads.

Study-wide findings and caveats: Patients and controls shared fewer than 30 CD8+ CDR3 sequences.

Using genomic DNA as the template, TCR beta VDJ and CDR3 profiling was carried out. TCRdb reprocessed the reads via MiXCR and lists one record per CDR3 protein. The sample lists fewer than 250,000 distinct CDR3 sequences; less than 70% were seen once. Germline V CDR1 and CDR2: SGHAT, FQNNGV. Trimming took 4 bases from V and 0 from J, leaving 21 bases between them. This CDR3 region has 18 residues. This clonotype was found many times. Its target is unknown. Sample: sorted CD4+, CD8+, or CD8+CD57+ T cells (not recorded which) from PBMCs. The genes are TRBV11-2 and TRBJ1-1, with D perhaps TRBD1 (6 bases). The TCR was taken from a human donor in good health, serving as a control. This CDR3 reads CASSWWSEGTNMNTEAFF. As DNA, the CDR3 is TGTGCCAGCAGCTGGTGGTCGGAGGGGACAAATATGAACACTGAAGCTTTCTTT. Full variable domain (outside the CDR3, taken from reference TRBV11-2 and TRBJ1-1): EAGVAQSPRYKIIEKRQSVAFWCNPISGHATLYWYQQILGQGPKLLIQFQNNGVVDDSQLPKDRFSAERLKGVDSTLKIQPAKLEDSAVYLCASSWWSEGTNMNTEAFFGQGTRLTVV.